The sequence of this T cell receptor beta chain was determined in a study of patients and donors after allogeneic stem cell transplantation (dated by TCRdb to 2020 to 2021). V and J lose 5 bases and 6 bases, and a span of 17 bases separates them. The germline V gene sets CDR1 to SGDLS and CDR2 to YYNGEE. The CDR3 measures 15 amino acids from cysteine to phenylalanine. The only DNA kept is the CDR3, 45 bases in frame from the first base. Receptors were amplified or captured by RT-PCR. Data came from a NextSeq 550. The public reads were quality trimmed at Q25 with fastp and then assembled into clones with MiXCR by TCRdb, keeping productive beta chains. Identical CDR3 proteins give one entry, which carries the most common genes and DNA. In this sample the table shows about a million distinct CDR3 sequences, 15% to 20% of which occur a single time. The leading ten clones occupy around 5.5% of the sample.

Of note for this clonotype: Its antigen is currently not known. No clone much larger than this one lies a single base away; base qualities are absent.

The sequence joins TRBV9 to TRBJ2-2; a weak D assignment points to TRBD1 (6 bases agree). Sequenced sample: blood, either unsorted or a sorted T cell fraction (not recorded which). This receptor was obtained from a human donor who was either an allogeneic HSCT recipient or a stem cell or donor lymphocyte infusion donor (not recorded which). It is not recorded whose cells these are; they may come from a transplant donor. The CDR3 region has the sequence CASSTTMGAAGELFF. The DNA reads as follows: TGTGCCAGCAGTACTACCATGGGGGCAGCCGGGGAGCTGTTTTTT. When the CDR3 is completed using the reference TRBV9 and TRBJ2-2 genes on either side, the full variable domain is DSGVTQTPKHLITATGQRVTLRCSPRSGDLSVYWYQQSLDQGLQFLIQYYNGEERAKGNILERFSAQQFPDLHSELNLSSLELGDSALYFCASSTTMGAAGELFFGEGSRLTVL.